The clone carrying this T cell receptor (beta chain) was seen once. Germline assignment: CDR1 MNHEY and CDR2 SVGAGI. V was shortened by 6 bases and J by 2 bases, with 11 bases between the two germline ends. This CDR3 spans 14 amino acids. The record originates from a study of blood T cell repertoires in COVID-19. Study overall: Donors in the United States, Italy and Spain gave samples during acute or convalescent COVID-19. PBMCs, B-cell-depleted T cells, or T cells provided the cDNA or gDNA that made up the material.

Original processing methods: Researchers report that nucleated cell counts were estimated from reference gene primer amplification. Sequencing used immunoSEQ multiplex PCR; TCRdb keeps in-frame clones, though not all of them. Clonal size and the V and J genes are those of that table, whereas D and trimming came from the DNA. The data hold around 250,000 clones, with 86% observed a single time. The rearrangement uses TRBV6-5 and TRBJ1-5, with D hard to call. The specimen sequenced was peripheral blood. The receptor was derived from a man in his late teens or twenties with active or convalescent COVID-19. CDR3 DNA: TGTGCCAGCAGGGAGAGCAATGGCAATCAGCCCCAGCATTTT. It codes for CASRESNGNQPQHF.